Each of the 23 T cell receptor beta chains below was sequenced from the same sample in a study of T-cell reconstitution after alpha-beta-depleted transplantation in children. Unique molecular identifiers featured in how the TCRbeta library was prepared. TCRdb re-called the PCR reads through MiXCR, storing one row per CDR3 protein. The repertoire holds around 450,000 distinct CDR3 sequences, approximately 42% seen once, with 27% in the top ten. The sequencing used PBMCs, collected before TCRalphabeta/CD19-depleted stem cell transplant. The receptors shown here come from a girl aged 2 to 9 with aplastic anemia, due to receive a stem cell transplant.

The V and J genes are TRBV5-1 and TRBJ2-5, with TRBD1 matching over 9 bases. Germline V CDR1 and CDR2: SGHRS, YFSETQ. The junction had 2 bases not matched to a gene; V was cut back by 2 bases and J by 3 bases. This CDR3 region has 14 residues. The CDR3 DNA is TGCGCCAGCAGCTTAGGGGACAGGGAAGAGACCCAGTACTTC. The encoded protein is CASSLGDREETQYF. The whole variable domain, remainder taken from reference TRBV5-1 and TRBJ2-5, is KAGVTQTPRYLIKTRGQQVTLSCSPISGHRSVSWYQQTPGQGLQFLFEYFSETQRNKGNFPGRFSGRQFSNSRSEMNVSTLELGDSALYLCASSLGDREETQYFGPGTRLLVL.

For this clonotype: This clone may be a read error of a much larger clone one base away. The CDR3 nucleotides are TGTGCCAGCTGTTCCCGAGCCCACAGTTTTGGGCTGGTGGGTACTGAAGCTTTCTTT. This sequence encodes CASCSRAHSFGLVGTEAFF. V usage is TRBV12-3 or TRBV12-4 and J usage is TRBJ1-1; D not resolved. V was trimmed by 8 bases and J by 5 bases, leaving 33 bases between them. CDR3 length: 19 amino acids.

This clonotype was recorded at least ten times. The chain has TRBV9 and TRBJ1-1, with TRBD1 as a possible D gene (6 bases). This CDR3 has 13 amino acids. Trimming shortened V by 7 bases and J by 0 bases, and 10 bases separated the two germline ends. Per germline, CDR1 SGDLS and CDR2 YYNGEE. The CDR3 sequence is CASATGLNTEAFF. CDR3 DNA: TGTGCCAGCGCTACAGGGCTGAACACTGAAGCTTTCTTT.

V is TRBV10-3 and J is TRBJ1-2; the D gene is possibly TRBD1 (6 bases). CDR3 size: 14 residues. Germline values: CDR1 ENHRY, CDR2 SYGVKD. V was clipped by 0 bases and J by 5 bases, with 10 bases between them. The CDR3 bases are TGTGCCATCAGTGAGTCGAGGGGGTTGTATGGCTACACCTTC. Residues: CAISESRGLYGYTF.

The V call is TRBV2, the J call TRBJ2-1, with 12 bases that match TRBD2. The CDR3 sequence is 14 residues long. V gave up 8 bases and J gave up 6 bases; unmatched junction bases: 5. Germline values: CDR1 SNHLY, CDR2 FYNNEI. CDR3 sequence (DNA): TGTGCCAGCCGTGGGACTAGCGGGTTCAATGAGCAGTTCTTC. Residues: CASRGTSGFNEQFF.

This clonotype was picked up many times. The chain couples TRBV25-1 to TRBJ2-3, with no clear D. The germline V and J ends were trimmed by 4 bases and 4 bases, with 0 bases remaining between them. Germline loops: CDR1 MGHDK, CDR2 SYGVNS. The CDR3 sequence is 10 residues long. This CDR3 is CASSADTQYF. The CDR3 nucleotides read TGTGCCAGCAGTGCAGATACGCAGTATTTT.

This clonotype has at least ten counts. The rearrangement links TRBV7-2 to TRBJ2-5; no reliable D call. CDR1 and CDR2 from the germline V gene are SGHTA and FQGNSA. The CDR3 sequence is 13 residues long. Trimming pared 6 bases from V and 1 base from J, leaving 9 bases between. CDR3 sequence (DNA): TGTGCCAGCAGGCCAGACCCCCAAGAGACCCAGTACTTC. Translating gives CASRPDPQETQYF.

The rearrangement uses TRBV20-1 and TRBJ1-5; 9 positions match TRBD1. CDR3 length: 14 amino acids. Germline-derived CDR1 and CDR2 are DFQATT and SNEGSKA (reference sequence). J lost 4 bases, V lost 3 bases, and 4 bases had no gene match. The CDR3 nucleotides are TGCAGTGCTAGGCGGGGACAGGGAAATCAGCCCCAGCATTTT. As protein: CSARRGQGNQPQHF.

As regards this clonotype: An end of the junction differs from the germline gene, which may be a read error. The V gene is TRBV20-1, the J gene TRBJ2-3; 9 nucleotides line up with TRBD2. The CDR3 length is 13 residues. Germline assignment: CDR1 DFQATT and CDR2 SNEGSKA (reference sequence). CDR3 nucleotide sequence: TGCAGTGCTAGGGGGACTAGCATAGATACGCAGTATTTT. Amino acid sequence: CSARGTSIDTQYF.

This clonotype was seen only a few times. The rearrangement joins TRBV29-1 to TRBJ2-3; 8 bases fit TRBD1. The CDR3 totals 15 residues. Germline V gene sequence: CDR1 SQVTM, CDR2 ANQGSEA. V trimming: 4 bases; J trimming: 4 bases; junction bases outside the gene matches: 10. The CDR3 bases are TGCAGCGTTGGAAGGAGACAGGGGCCTTCAGATACGCAGTATTTT. The encoded protein is CSVGRRQGPSDTQYF.

A few counts support this clonotype. V gene TRBV7-9 combines with J gene TRBJ1-1; the match to TRBD1 covers 9 bases. The CDR3 runs 15 residues. Germline V gene data show CDR1 as SEHNR and CDR2 as FQNEAQ (reference sequence). After removal of 2 bases from V and 2 bases from J, the junction contained 3 bases not matched to a gene. DNA of the CDR3: TGTGCCAGCAGCTTAAGGGACAGGGTCAACACTGAAGCTTTCTTT. Translated: CASSLRDRVNTEAFF.

CDR3 protein: CASSLGGLAGAPRDTQYF. The CDR3 region has the DNA TGCGCCAGCAGCTTGGGGGGTCTAGCGGGGGCCCCCCGGGATACGCAGTATTTT. V is TRBV5-1 and J is TRBJ2-3, with 10 bases fitting TRBD2. Germline CDR1 reads SGHRS; CDR2 reads YFSETQ. V gave up 0 bases and J gave up 6 bases; unmatched junction bases: 13. This CDR3 comprises 18 residues.

The rearrangement uses TRBV20-1 and TRBJ2-3; 9 bases map to TRBD1. With 7 bases clipped from V and 0 bases from J, the junction kept 8 bases outside the gene matches. Germline values: CDR1 DFQATT, CDR2 SNEGSKA (reference sequence). This CDR3 comprises 15 residues. The CDR3 protein is CSGPRGTGSTDTQYF. CDR3 bases: TGCAGTGGCCCTCGCGGGACAGGGAGCACAGATACGCAGTATTTT.

In its sample, this clonotype was seen many times. The chain's CDR3 is CASAQHGGNNEQFF. The CDR3 nucleotides read TGTGCCAGCGCGCAACACGGGGGAAACAATGAGCAGTTCTTC. V gene TRBV12-3 or TRBV12-4 combines with J gene TRBJ2-1, with D tentatively TRBD2 (6 bases). V lost 8 bases to trimming and J lost 5 bases, with 16 bases between them. This CDR3 is built from 14 residues.

J is TRBJ2-7 and V is TRBV12-5, with 9 bases aligning to TRBD1. This CDR3 has 14 amino acids. V lost 7 bases and J lost 1; bases outside the gene matches: 5. CDR1 and CDR2 (germline): LGHNT, FRNRAP. Written as DNA, the CDR3 is TGTGCTAGTGCCCTAGGGACAGGGTCCTACGAGCAGTACTTC. It specifies CASALGTGSYEQYF.

The rearrangement links TRBV20-1 to TRBJ1-5, with 7 bases aligning to TRBD1. V shed 7 bases, J shed 3 bases, and the junction held 6 bases outside the gene matches. CDR3 length equals 13 residues. In germline, CDR1 is DFQATT, CDR2 SNEGSKA (reference sequence). CDR3 DNA sequence: TGCAGTGTGAACAGGGGCAACAATCAGCCCCAGCATTTT. It codes for CSVNRGNNQPQHF.

This clonotype was recorded many times. The rearrangement uses TRBV5-1 and TRBJ2-3; 9 bases are shared with TRBD2. CDR3 size: 16 residues. After removal of 1 base from V and 6 bases from J, the junction contained 9 bases not matched to a gene. Germline-derived CDR1 and CDR2 are SGHRS and YFSETQ. The CDR3 DNA sequence: TGCGCCAGCAGCTTGTCCTCAGCGGGAGGTTTGGATACGCAGTATTTT. It encodes CASSLSSAGGLDTQYF.

This sequence joins TRBV4-1 and TRBJ2-5, with 7 bases identical to TRBD1. After removal of 4 bases from V and 4 bases from J, the junction contained 6 bases not matched to a gene. From germline, CDR1 is MGHRA and CDR2 YSYEKL. This CDR3 has 14 residues. The DNA for the CDR3 is TGCGCCAGCAGCCCCGGGACAGAGCGAGAGACCCAGTACTTC. Protein: CASSPGTERETQYF.

This clonotype has just one count. The V call is TRBV7-2, the J call TRBJ2-3; 13 bases are shared with TRBD2. There are 16 residues in the CDR3. Looked up from germline, CDR1 is SGHTA and CDR2 is FQGNSA. J was trimmed by 1 base and V by 3 bases; bases with no gene match: 1. Here the CDR3 DNA reads TGTGCCAGCAGCTTGGGACTAGCGGGACGCACAGATACGCAGTATTTT. Protein sequence: CASSLGLAGRTDTQYF.

Comments on this clonotype: Relative to the germline gene, one junction end is altered; a read error may explain this. The chain couples TRBV29-1 to TRBJ1-2; tentatively, D is TRBD1 (6 bases). The CDR3 is 8 amino acids. Germline values: CDR1 SQVTM, CDR2 ANQGSEA. DNA of the CDR3: TGCAGCGCCGGACAGTCTTTCTTC. Translation gives CSAGQSFF.

The chain carries TRBV5-4 and TRBJ1-6, with TRBD1 as a possible D gene (6 bases). The CDR3 consists of 15 residues. Trimming removed 1 base at V and 9 bases at J, with 14 bases between. The germline CDR1 and CDR2 sequences are SGHNT and YYREEE (reference sequence). The CDR3 loop is CASSLLGQGSSPLHF. CDR3 nucleotides: TGTGCCAGCAGCTTGTTGGGGCAGGGGAGTTCACCCCTCCACTTT.

This clonotype was counted between two and nine times. The J gene is TRBJ1-5, the V gene TRBV20-1; TRBD1 is a possible D gene (5 bases). Germline V gene sequence: CDR1 DFQATT, CDR2 SNEGSKA (reference sequence). V lost 3 bases, J lost 4 bases, and 13 bases lay in between. The length of the CDR3 is 14 residues. This CDR3 reads CSASPGLANQPQHF. The CDR3 DNA reads TGCAGTGCTAGTCCAGGGCTGGCTAATCAGCCCCAGCATTTT.

This clonotype has ten or more counts. The chain combines TRBV7-2 with TRBJ2-7, with D possibly TRBD2 on 6 matching bases. This CDR3 region has 16 residues. Germline V lookup: CDR1 SGHTA, CDR2 FQGNSA. V gave up 0 bases and J gave up 0 bases, with 12 bases separating them. The CDR3 sequence is CASSLAGDSSSYEQYF. CDR3 bases: TGTGCCAGCAGCTTAGCAGGGGACTCGAGCTCCTACGAGCAGTACTTC.